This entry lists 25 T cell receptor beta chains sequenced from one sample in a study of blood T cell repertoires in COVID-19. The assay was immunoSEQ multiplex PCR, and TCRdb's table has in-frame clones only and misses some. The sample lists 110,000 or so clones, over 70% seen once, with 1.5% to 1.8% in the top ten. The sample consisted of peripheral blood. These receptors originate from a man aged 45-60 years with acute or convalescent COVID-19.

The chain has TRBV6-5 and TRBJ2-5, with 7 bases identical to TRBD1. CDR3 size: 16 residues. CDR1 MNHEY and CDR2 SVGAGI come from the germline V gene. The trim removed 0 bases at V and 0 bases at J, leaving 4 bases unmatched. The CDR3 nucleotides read TGTGCCAGCAGTTACTCAGTACAGGGGAACCAAGAGACCCAGTACTTC. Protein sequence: CASSYSVQGNQETQYF.

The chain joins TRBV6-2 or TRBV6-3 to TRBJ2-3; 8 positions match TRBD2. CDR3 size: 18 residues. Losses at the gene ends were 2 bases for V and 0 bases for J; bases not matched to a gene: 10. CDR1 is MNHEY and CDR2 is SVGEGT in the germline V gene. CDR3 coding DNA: TGTGCCAGCAGTTACGGGCAGCGGGGGAGAGCTAGCACAGATACGCAGTATTTT. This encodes CASSYGQRGRASTDTQYF.

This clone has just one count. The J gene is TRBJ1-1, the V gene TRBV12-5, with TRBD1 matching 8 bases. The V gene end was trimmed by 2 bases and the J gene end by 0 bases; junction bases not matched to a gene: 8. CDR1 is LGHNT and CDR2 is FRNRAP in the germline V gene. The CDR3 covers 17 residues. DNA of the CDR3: TGTGCTAGTGGTTTGCCACGGACAGGGCTAATGAACACTGAAGCTTTCTTT. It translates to CASGLPRTGLMNTEAFF.

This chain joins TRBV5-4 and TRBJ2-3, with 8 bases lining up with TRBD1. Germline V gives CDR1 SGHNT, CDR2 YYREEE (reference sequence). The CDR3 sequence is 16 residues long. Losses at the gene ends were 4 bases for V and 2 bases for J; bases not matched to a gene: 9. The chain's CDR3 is CASSPGTGRVTDTQYF. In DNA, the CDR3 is TGTGCCAGCAGCCCGGGGACAGGAAGAGTCACAGATACGCAGTATTTT. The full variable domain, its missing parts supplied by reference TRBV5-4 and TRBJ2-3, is ETGVTQSPTHLIKTRGQQVTLRCSSQSGHNTVSWYQQALGQGPQFIFQYYREEENGRGNFPPRFSGLQFPNYSSELNVNALELDDSALYLCASSPGTGRVTDTQYFGPGTRLTVL.

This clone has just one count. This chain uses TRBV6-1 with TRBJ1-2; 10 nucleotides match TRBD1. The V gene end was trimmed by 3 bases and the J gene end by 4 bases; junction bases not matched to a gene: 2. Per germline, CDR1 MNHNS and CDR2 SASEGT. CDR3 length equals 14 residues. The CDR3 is CASSERTGGYGYTF. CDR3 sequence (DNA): TGTGCCAGCAGTGAGCGGACAGGGGGCTATGGCTACACCTTC.

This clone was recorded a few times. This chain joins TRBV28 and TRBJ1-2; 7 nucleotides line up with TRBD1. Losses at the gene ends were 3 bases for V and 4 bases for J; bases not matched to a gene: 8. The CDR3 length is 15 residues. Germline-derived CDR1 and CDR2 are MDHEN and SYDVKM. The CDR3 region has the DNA TGTGCCAGCAGTTTTCGGGACAGAACTGTCTATGGCTACACCTTC. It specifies CASSFRDRTVYGYTF.

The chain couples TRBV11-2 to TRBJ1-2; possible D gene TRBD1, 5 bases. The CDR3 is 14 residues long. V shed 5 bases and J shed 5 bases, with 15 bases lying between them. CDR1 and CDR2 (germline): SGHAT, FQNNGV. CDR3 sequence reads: CASSDPRAVYGYTF. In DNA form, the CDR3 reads TGTGCCAGCAGCGACCCCAGGGCTGTATATGGCTACACCTTC.

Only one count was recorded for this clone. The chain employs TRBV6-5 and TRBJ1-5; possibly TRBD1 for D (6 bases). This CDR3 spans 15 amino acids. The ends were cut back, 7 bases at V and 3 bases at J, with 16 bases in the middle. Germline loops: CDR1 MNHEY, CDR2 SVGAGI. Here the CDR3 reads CASTQVTGYNQPQHF. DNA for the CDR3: TGTGCCAGCACCCAAGTGACAGGCTACAATCAGCCCCAGCATTTT.

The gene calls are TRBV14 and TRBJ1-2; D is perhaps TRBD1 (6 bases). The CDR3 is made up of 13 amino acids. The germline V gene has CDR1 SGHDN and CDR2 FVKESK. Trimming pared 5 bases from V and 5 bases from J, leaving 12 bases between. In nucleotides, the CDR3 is TGTGCCAGCAGCTTACAGGGCCTGTATGGCTACACCTTC. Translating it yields CASSLQGLYGYTF.

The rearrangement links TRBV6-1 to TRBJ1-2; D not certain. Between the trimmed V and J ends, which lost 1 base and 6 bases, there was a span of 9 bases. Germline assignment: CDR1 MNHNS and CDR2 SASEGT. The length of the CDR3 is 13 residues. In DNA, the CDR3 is TGTGCCAGCAGTGAAGAGGGAGTGCATGGCTACACCTTC. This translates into CASSEEGVHGYTF.

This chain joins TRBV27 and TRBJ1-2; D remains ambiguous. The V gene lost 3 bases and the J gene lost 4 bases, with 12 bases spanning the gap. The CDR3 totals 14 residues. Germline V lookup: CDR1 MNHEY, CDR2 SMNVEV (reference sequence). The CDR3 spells CASSFTRASYGYTF. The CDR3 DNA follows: TGTGCCAGCAGTTTTACTAGAGCCTCCTATGGCTACACCTTC.

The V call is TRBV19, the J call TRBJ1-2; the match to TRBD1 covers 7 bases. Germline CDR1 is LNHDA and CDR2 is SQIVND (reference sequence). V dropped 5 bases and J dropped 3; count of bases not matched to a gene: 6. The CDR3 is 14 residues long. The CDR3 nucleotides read TGTGCCAGTAGTCCCCAGGGGGACTACTATGGCTACACCTTC. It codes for CASSPQGDYYGYTF.

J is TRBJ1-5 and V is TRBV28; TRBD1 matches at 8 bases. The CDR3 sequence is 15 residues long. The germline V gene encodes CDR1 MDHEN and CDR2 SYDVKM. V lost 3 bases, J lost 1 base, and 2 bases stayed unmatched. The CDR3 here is CASSFNRGSNQPQHF. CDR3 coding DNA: TGTGCCAGCAGTTTTAACAGGGGGAGCAATCAGCCCCAGCATTTT. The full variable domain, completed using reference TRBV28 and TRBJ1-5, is DVKVTQSSRYLVKRTGEKVFLECVQDMDHENMFWYRQDPGLGLRLIYFSYDVKMKEKGDIPEGYSVSREKKERFSLILESASTNQTSMYLCASSFNRGSNQPQHFGDGTRLSIL.

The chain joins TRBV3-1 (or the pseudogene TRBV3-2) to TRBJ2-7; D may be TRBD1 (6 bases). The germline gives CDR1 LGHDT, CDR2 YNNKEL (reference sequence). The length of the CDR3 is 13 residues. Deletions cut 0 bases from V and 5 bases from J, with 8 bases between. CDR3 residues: CASSQERGNEQYF. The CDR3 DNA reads TGTGCCAGCAGCCAAGAAAGGGGGAACGAGCAGTACTTC.

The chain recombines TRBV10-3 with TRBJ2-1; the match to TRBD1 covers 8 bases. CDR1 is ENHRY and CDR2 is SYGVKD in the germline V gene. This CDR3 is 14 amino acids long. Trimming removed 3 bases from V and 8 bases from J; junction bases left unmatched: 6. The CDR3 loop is CAISDRGQFDEQFF. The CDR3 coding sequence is TGTGCCATCAGTGACAGGGGGCAATTTGATGAGCAGTTCTTC.

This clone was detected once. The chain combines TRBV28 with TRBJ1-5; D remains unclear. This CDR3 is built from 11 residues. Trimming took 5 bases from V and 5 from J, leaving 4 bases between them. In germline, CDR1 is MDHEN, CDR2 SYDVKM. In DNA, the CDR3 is TGTGCCAGCAGTCTCGATCAGCCCCAGCATTTT. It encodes CASSLDQPQHF.

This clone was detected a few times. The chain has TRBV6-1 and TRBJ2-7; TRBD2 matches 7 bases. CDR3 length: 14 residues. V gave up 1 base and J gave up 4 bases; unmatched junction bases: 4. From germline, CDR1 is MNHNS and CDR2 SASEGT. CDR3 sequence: CASSEVGRGYEQYF. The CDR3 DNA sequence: TGTGCCAGCAGTGAAGTGGGGAGGGGTTACGAGCAGTACTTC.

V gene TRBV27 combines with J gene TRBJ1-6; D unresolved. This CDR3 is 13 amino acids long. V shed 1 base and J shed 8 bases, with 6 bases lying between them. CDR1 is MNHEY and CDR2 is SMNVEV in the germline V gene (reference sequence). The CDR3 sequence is CASSLFRDSPLHF. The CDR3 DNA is TGTGCCAGCAGTTTATTTCGGGATTCACCCCTCCACTTT.

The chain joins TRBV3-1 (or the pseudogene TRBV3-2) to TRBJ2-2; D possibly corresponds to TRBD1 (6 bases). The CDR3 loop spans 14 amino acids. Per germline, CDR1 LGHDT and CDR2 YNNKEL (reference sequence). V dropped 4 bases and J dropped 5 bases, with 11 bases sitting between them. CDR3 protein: CASSPGHRTGELFF. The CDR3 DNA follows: TGTGCCAGCAGCCCGGGACACCGGACCGGGGAGCTGTTTTTT.

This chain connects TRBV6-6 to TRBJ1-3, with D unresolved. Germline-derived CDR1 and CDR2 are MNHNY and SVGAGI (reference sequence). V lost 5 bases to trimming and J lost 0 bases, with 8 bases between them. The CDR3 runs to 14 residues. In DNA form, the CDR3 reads TGTGCCAGCAGTCCCCCCAGCTCTGGAAACACCATATATTTT. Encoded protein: CASSPPSSGNTIYF.

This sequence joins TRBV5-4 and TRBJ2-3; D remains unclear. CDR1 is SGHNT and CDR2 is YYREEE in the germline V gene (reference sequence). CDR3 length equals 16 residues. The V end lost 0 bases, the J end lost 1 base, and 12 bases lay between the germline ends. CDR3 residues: CASSLGSNPRTDTQYF. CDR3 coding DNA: TGTGCCAGCAGCTTGGGTAGCAACCCGCGCACAGATACGCAGTATTTT.

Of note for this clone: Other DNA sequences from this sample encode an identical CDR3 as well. CDR3 sequence reads: CASGTGGDGYTF. CDR3 sequence (DNA): TGTGCCAGCGGAACAGGGGGCGATGGCTACACCTTC. This chain connects TRBV5-6 to TRBJ1-2; 9 bases fit TRBD1. There are 12 residues in the CDR3. Germline CDR1 reads SGHDT; CDR2 reads YYEEEE. V shed 7 bases, J shed 6 bases, and the junction held 4 bases outside the gene matches.

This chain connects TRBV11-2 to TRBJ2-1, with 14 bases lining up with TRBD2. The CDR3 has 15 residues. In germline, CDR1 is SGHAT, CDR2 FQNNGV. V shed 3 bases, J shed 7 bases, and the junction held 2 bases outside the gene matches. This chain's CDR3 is CASSFGTSGGNEQFF. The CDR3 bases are TGTGCCAGCAGCTTTGGGACTAGCGGGGGTAATGAGCAGTTCTTC.

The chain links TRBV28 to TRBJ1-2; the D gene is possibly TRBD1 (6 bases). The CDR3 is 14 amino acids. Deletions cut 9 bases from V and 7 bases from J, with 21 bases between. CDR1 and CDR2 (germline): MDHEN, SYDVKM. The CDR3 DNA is TGTGCCAGTACAGGGTGGGGCGGGGGGAGTGGCTACACCTTC. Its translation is CASTGWGGGSGYTF.

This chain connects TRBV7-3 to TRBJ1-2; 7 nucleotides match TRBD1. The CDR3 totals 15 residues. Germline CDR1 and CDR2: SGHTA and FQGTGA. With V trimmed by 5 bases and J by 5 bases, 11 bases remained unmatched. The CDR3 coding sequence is TGTGCCAGCAGCATATCACCGGGACAGTTATATGGCTACACCTTC. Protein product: CASSISPGQLYGYTF. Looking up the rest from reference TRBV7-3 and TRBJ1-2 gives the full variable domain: GAGVSQTPSNKVTEKGKYVELRCDPISGHTALYWYRQSLGQGPEFLIYFQGTGAADDSGLPNDRFFAVRPEGSVSTLKIQRTERGDSAVYLCASSISPGQLYGYTFGSGTRLTVV.